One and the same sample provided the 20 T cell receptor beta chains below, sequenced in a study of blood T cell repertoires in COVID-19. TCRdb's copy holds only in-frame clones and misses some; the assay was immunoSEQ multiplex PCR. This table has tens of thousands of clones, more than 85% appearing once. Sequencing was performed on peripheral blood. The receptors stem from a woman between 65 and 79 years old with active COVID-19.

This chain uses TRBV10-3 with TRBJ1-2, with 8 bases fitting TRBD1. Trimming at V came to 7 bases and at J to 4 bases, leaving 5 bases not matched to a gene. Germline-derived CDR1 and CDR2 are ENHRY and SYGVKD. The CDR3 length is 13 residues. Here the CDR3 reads CAITTGGLYGYTF. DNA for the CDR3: TGTGCCATCACCACAGGGGGACTCTATGGCTACACCTTC.

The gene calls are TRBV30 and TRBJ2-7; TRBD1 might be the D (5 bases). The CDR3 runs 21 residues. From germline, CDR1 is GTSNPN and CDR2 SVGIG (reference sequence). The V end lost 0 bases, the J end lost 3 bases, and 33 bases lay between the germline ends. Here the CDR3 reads CAWSVGLTTPRRGTGLYEQYF. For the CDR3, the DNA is TGTGCCTGGAGTGTTGGGTTGACGACCCCCCGGCGTGGAACAGGCCTCTACGAGCAGTACTTC.

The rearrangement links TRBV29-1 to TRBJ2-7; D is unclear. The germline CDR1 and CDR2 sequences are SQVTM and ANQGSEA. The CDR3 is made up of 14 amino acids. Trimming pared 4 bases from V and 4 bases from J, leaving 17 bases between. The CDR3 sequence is CSVGPTSVPYEQYF. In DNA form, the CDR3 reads TGCAGCGTTGGTCCGACATCTGTCCCATACGAGCAGTACTTC.

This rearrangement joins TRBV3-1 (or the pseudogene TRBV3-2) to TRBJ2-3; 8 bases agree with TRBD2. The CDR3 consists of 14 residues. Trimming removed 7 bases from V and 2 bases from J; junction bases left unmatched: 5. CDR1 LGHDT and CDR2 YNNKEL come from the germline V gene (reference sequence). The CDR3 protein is CASIGRGVTDTQYF. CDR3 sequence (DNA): TGTGCCAGCATAGGGCGGGGGGTCACAGATACGCAGTATTTT.

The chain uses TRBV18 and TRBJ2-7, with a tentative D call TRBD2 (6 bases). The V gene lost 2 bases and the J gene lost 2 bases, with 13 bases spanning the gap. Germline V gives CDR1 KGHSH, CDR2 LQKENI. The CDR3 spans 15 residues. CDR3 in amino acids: CASSPSLTRTYEQYF. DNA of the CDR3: TGTGCCAGCTCACCATCGTTGACTAGAACCTACGAGCAGTACTTC.

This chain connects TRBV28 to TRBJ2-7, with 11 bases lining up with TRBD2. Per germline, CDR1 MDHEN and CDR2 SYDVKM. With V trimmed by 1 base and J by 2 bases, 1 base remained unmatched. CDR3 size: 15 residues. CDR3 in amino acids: CASSLSTSGAYEQYF. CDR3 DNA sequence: TGTGCCAGCAGTTTATCGACTAGCGGGGCCTACGAGCAGTACTTC.

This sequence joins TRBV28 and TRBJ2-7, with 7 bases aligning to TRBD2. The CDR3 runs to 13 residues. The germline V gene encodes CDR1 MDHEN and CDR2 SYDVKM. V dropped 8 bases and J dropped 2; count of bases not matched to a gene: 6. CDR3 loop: CASVAGDPYEQYF. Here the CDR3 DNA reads TGTGCCAGCGTCGCGGGAGACCCCTACGAGCAGTACTTC.

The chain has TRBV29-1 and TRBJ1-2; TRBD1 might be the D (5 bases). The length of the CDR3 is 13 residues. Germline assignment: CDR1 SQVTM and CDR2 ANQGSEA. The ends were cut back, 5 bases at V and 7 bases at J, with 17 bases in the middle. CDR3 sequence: CSVSGQQAAGYTF. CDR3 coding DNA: TGCAGCGTTTCAGGTCAACAGGCAGCTGGCTACACCTTC.

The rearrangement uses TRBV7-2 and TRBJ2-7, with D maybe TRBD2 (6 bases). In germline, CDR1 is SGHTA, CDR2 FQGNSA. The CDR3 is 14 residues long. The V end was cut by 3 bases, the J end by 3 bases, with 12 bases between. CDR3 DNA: TGTGCCAGCAGCTTTGGGGGGAGAGGCTACGAGCAGTACTTC. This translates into CASSFGGRGYEQYF. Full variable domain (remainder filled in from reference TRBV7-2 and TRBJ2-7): GAGVSQSPSNKVTEKGKDVELRCDPISGHTALYWYRQSLGQGLEFLIYFQGNSAPDKSGLPSDRFSAERTGGSVSTLTIQRTQQEDSAVYLCASSFGGRGYEQYFGPGTRLTVT.

The DNA of the CDR3 is TGTGCCAGCAGCGCCTCTAGCGGGAGTGCAGATACGCAGTATTTT. It translates to CASSASSGSADTQYF. The chain employs TRBV9 and TRBJ2-3; 10 bases map to TRBD2. This CDR3 is built from 15 residues. V lost 3 bases to trimming and J lost 4 bases; unmatched junction nucleotides: 5. The germline CDR1 and CDR2 sequences are SGDLS and YYNGEE.

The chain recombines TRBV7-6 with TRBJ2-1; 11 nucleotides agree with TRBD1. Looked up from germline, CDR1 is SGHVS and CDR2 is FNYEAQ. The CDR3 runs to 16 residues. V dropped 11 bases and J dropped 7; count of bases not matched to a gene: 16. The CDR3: CASGPERTGGRNEQFF. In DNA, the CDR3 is TGTGCCTCCGGCCCCGAAAGGACAGGGGGCAGGAATGAGCAGTTCTTC.

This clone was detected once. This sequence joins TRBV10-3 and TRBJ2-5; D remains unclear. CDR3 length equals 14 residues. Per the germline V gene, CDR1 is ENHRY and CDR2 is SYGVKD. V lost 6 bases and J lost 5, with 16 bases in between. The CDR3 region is CAISAPARWETQYF. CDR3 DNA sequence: TGTGCCATCAGCGCTCCCGCGCGTTGGGAGACCCAGTACTTC.

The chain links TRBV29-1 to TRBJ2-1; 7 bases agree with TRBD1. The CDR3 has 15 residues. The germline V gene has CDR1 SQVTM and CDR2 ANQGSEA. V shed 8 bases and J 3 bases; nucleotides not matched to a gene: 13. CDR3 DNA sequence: TGCAGCTCTACTGGGGACAGCGAATTCTACAATGAGCAGTTCTTC. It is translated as CSSTGDSEFYNEQFF.

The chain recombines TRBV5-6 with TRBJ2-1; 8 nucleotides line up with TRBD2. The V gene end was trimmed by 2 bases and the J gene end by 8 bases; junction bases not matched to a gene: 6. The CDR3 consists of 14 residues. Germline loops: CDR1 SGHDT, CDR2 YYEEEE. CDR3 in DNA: TGTGCCAGCAGCTTCGGGACTAGGGGCGATGAGCAGTTCTTC. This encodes CASSFGTRGDEQFF.

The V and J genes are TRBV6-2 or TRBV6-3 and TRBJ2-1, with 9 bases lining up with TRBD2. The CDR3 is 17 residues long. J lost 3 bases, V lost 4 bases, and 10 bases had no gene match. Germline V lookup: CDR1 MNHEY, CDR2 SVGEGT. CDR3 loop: CASSSHLAGWDYNEQFF. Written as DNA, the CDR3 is TGTGCCAGCAGTTCCCACCTAGCGGGATGGGACTACAATGAGCAGTTCTTC.

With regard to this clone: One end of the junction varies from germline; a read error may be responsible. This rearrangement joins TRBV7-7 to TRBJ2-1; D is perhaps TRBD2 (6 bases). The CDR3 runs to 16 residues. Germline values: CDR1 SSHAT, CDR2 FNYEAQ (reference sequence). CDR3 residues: CASSPGGPGRYNEQFF. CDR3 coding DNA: TGTGCTAGCAGCCCCGGGGGACCCGGTCGCTACAATGAGCAGTTCTTC.

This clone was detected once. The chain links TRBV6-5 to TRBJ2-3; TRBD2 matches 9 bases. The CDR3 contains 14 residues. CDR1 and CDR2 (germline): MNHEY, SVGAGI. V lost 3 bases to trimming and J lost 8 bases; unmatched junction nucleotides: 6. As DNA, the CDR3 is TGTGCCAGCAGTTATGGGGTAGCGGGAGTTACGCAGTATTTT. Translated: CASSYGVAGVTQYF.

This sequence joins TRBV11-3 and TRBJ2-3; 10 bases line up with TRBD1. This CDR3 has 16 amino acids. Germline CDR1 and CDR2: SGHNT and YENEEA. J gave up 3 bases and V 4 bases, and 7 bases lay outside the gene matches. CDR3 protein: CASSYTGTGETDTQYF. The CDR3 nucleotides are TGTGCCAGCAGCTACACCGGGACAGGGGAAACAGATACGCAGTATTTT.

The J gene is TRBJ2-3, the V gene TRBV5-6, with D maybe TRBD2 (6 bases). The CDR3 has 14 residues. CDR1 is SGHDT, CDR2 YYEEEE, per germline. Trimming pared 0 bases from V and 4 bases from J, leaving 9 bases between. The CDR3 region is CASSLEPSADTQYF. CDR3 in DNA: TGTGCCAGCAGCTTGGAACCTAGCGCAGATACGCAGTATTTT.

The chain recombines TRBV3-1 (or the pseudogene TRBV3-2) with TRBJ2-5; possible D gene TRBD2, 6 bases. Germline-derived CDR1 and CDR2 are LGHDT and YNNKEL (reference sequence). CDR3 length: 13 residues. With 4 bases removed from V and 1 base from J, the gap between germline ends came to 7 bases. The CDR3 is CASSRRGQETQYF. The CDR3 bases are TGTGCCAGCAGCCGGCGGGGCCAAGAGACCCAGTACTTC.